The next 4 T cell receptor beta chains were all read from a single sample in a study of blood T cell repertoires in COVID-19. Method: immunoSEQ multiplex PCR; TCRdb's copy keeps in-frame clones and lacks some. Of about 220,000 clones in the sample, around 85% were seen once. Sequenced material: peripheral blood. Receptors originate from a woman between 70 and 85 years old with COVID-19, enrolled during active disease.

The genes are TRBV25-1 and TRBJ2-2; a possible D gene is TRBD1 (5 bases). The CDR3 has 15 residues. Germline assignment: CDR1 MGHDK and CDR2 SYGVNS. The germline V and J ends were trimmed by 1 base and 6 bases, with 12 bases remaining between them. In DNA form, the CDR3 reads TGTGCCAGCAGTGAATTTAACCCAGGGCCCGGGGAGCTGTTTTTT. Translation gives CASSEFNPGPGELFF.

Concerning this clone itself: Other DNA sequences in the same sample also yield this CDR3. The CDR3 region has the DNA TGTGCCAGCAGTCCCGGGGACTATGGCTACACCTTC. Its protein is CASSPGDYGYTF. This sequence joins TRBV12-3 or TRBV12-4 and TRBJ1-2; D unresolved. The germline V and J ends were trimmed by 5 bases and 3 bases, with 7 bases remaining between them. CDR3 length: 12 residues.

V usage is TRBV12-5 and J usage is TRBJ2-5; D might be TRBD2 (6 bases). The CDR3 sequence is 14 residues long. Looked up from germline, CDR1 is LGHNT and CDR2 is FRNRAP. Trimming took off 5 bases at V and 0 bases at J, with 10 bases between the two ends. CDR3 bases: TGTGCTAGTGGTCGCGGGACGGACCAAGAGACCCAGTACTTC. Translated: CASGRGTDQETQYF.

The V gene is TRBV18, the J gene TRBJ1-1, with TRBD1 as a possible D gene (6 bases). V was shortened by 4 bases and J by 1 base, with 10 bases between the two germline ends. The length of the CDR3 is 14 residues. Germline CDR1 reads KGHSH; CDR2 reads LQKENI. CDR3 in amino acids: CASSRQTGNTEAFF. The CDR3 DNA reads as TGTGCCAGCTCACGCCAGACAGGGAACACTGAAGCTTTCTTT.